These 32 T cell receptor beta chains originate from one sample sequenced in a study of spatial heterogeneity in lung cancer. The time point was: sample taken at primary tumor resection. Whole RNA was taken from tumor, nontumor lung or frozen PBMC; it was then sequenced unsorted. TCRdb independently ran MiXCR on the 5' RACE reads; one entry per CDR3 protein. The sample lists about 42,000 distinct CDR3 sequences; approximately 6.9% were seen once. The sequences come from PBMCs, collected at surgery. The receptors were gathered from a female donor with early-stage non-small cell lung cancer.

CDR3 DNA sequence: TGTGCCAGCAGCCCACAGAGGGGGCTAGCGGGGGGCACAGATACGCAGTATTTT. This sequence encodes CASSPQRGLAGGTDTQYF. V usage is TRBV7-9 and J usage is TRBJ2-3; 10 bases match TRBD2. V shed 5 bases and J 1 base; nucleotides not matched to a gene: 12. From germline, CDR1 is SEHNR and CDR2 FQNEAQ (reference sequence). There are 18 residues in the CDR3.

In this sample, this clonotype turned up a few times. The V call is TRBV6-5, the J call TRBJ2-4; 8 bases fit TRBD2. J was trimmed by 3 bases and V by 9 bases; bases with no gene match: 4. The germline V gene encodes CDR1 MNHEY and CDR2 SVGAGI. The length of the CDR3 is 13 residues. The CDR3 sequence is CASTGGNKNIQYF. The CDR3 DNA reads as TGTGCCAGTACGGGGGGGAACAAAAACATTCAGTACTTC.

This clonotype came up many times. V and J are TRBV7-2 and TRBJ1-3; D not resolved. The germline CDR1 and CDR2 sequences are SGHTA and FQGNSA. The V and J ends lost 4 bases and 0 bases respectively, with 13 bases between them. This CDR3 contains 16 residues. CDR3 bases: TGTGCCAGCAGCTCCGGACCGAGCACCTCTGGAAACACCATATATTTT. It translates to CASSSGPSTSGNTIYF.

This clonotype was observed a few times. The CDR3 DNA reads as TGTGCCACCAGCAGAGCAGGAACATTGAATGAGCAGTTCTTC. The encoded protein is CATSRAGTLNEQFF. The chain recombines TRBV15 with TRBJ2-1; D is ambiguous. This CDR3 is 14 amino acids long. Germline V CDR1 and CDR2: LNHNV, YYDKDF (reference sequence). Trimming removed 1 base at V and 7 bases at J, with 11 bases between.

This clonotype was counted many times. V usage is TRBV12-3 or TRBV12-4 and J usage is TRBJ1-2; D remains ambiguous. This CDR3 is built from 12 residues. Trimming removed 7 bases at V and 6 bases at J, with 12 bases between. This CDR3 reads CASTHGWDGYTF. The CDR3 coding sequence is TGTGCCAGCACCCATGGTTGGGATGGCTACACCTTC.

In this sample, this clonotype turned up a few times. The chain joins TRBV5-1 to TRBJ2-1; D remains ambiguous. Trimming removed 0 bases at V and 2 bases at J, with 12 bases between. This CDR3 has 16 residues. CDR1 and CDR2 (germline): SGHRS, YFSETQ. For the CDR3, the DNA is TGCGCCAGCAGCTTGGGTACCAGCGCGACCTACAATGAGCAGTTCTTC. This translates into CASSLGTSATYNEQFF.

This clonotype came up a few times. The J gene is TRBJ2-1, the V gene TRBV14; D gene unclear. The V gene lost 2 bases and the J gene lost 9 bases, with 14 bases spanning the gap. The germline gives CDR1 SGHDN, CDR2 FVKESK. The CDR3 totals 14 residues. CDR3 sequence: CASSQFSGKVEQFF. CDR3 DNA sequence: TGTGCCAGCAGCCAATTTTCTGGGAAGGTTGAGCAGTTCTTC. The whole variable domain, remainder taken from reference TRBV14 and TRBJ2-1, is EAGVTQFPSHSVIEKGQTVTLRCDPISGHDNLYWYRRVMGKEIKFLLHFVKESKQDESGMPNNRFLAERTGGTYSTLKVQPAELEDSGVYFCASSQFSGKVEQFFGPGTRLTVL.

V is TRBV12-3 or TRBV12-4 and J is TRBJ2-3, with 8 bases fitting TRBD2. The CDR3 length is 14 residues. V gave up 3 bases and J gave up 4 bases; unmatched junction bases: 3. The CDR3 sequence: CASSFAGGADTQYF. In DNA form, the CDR3 reads TGTGCCAGCAGTTTCGCGGGGGGCGCAGATACGCAGTATTTT.

This clonotype has a handful of counts. This chain joins TRBV5-1 and TRBJ2-7; D may be TRBD2 (5 bases). V was cut by 1 base and J by 7 bases, with 15 bases left in between. The CDR3 totals 14 residues. Germline V lookup: CDR1 SGHRS, CDR2 YFSETQ. The CDR3 DNA follows: TGCGCCAGCAGCTTGAAAAAGGGAGAGGATGAGCAGTACTTC. Translating gives CASSLKKGEDEQYF.

The V call is TRBV19, the J call TRBJ1-2, with D tentatively TRBD1 (5 bases). CDR3 size: 15 residues. Germline assignment: CDR1 LNHDA and CDR2 SQIVND (reference sequence). V was shortened by 5 bases and J by 4 bases, with 17 bases between the two germline ends. CDR3 sequence: CASSASDSGPYGYTF. CDR3 in DNA: TGTGCCAGTAGTGCCTCCGACAGCGGACCCTATGGCTACACCTTC. Combining the CDR3 with reference TRBV19 and TRBJ1-2 gives the whole variable domain DGGITQSPKYLFRKEGQNVTLSCEQNLNHDAMYWYRQDPGQGLRLIYYSQIVNDFQKGDIAEGYSVSREKKESFPLTVTSAQKNPTAFYLCASSASDSGPYGYTFGSGTRLTVV.

CDR3 nucleotide sequence: TGTGCCAGTAGTATAGAGGGAAGCCCGAATCAGCCCCAGCATTTT. This sequence encodes CASSIEGSPNQPQHF. J is TRBJ1-5 and V is TRBV19, with no clear D. CDR1 and CDR2 (germline): LNHDA, SQIVND (reference sequence). Trimming took off 0 bases at V and 4 bases at J, with 10 bases between the two ends. The CDR3 spans 15 residues.

This clonotype was picked up many times. The rearrangement links TRBV14 to TRBJ2-7, with 11 bases matching TRBD1. CDR1 SGHDN and CDR2 FVKESK come from the germline V gene. V gave up 1 base and J gave up 3 bases; unmatched junction bases: 2. The CDR3 runs 15 residues. The CDR3 nucleotides are TGTGCCAGCAGCCAAGGCGGGACAGGGGGCTACGAGCAGTACTTC. Protein product: CASSQGGTGGYEQYF.

This clonotype was found many times. The CDR3 bases are TGTGCCAGCAGCTTAGACAGGGGGCTGGATGAGCAGTTCTTC. Amino acid sequence: CASSLDRGLDEQFF. This chain links TRBV7-2 with TRBJ2-1; 9 bases are shared with TRBD1. CDR1 SGHTA and CDR2 FQGNSA come from the germline V gene. The CDR3 loop spans 14 amino acids. With 1 base clipped from V and 8 bases from J, the junction kept 3 bases outside the gene matches. The variable domain in full, with the rest retrieved from reference TRBV7-2 and TRBJ2-1, is GAGVSQSPSNKVTEKGKDVELRCDPISGHTALYWYRQSLGQGLEFLIYFQGNSAPDKSGLPSDRFSAERTGGSVSTLTIQRTQQEDSAVYLCASSLDRGLDEQFFGPGTRLTVL.

This clonotype was detected only a few times. The chain has TRBV6-2 or TRBV6-3 and TRBJ2-1; TRBD2 agrees at 7 bases. The germline gives CDR1 MNHEY, CDR2 SVGEGT. The CDR3 consists of 16 residues. The V gene end was trimmed by 7 bases and the J gene end by 0 bases; junction bases not matched to a gene: 9. The CDR3 DNA follows: TGTGCCAGCACAACTACTAGCGCTAGCTCCTACAATGAGCAGTTCTTC. Residues: CASTTTSASSYNEQFF.

This clonotype was seen ten or more times. The chain carries TRBV11-2 and TRBJ2-3, with TRBD2 matching over 14 bases. Trimming cost V 4 bases and J 11 bases; bases outside gene matches: 11. The CDR3 covers 16 residues. Germline assignment: CDR1 SGHAT and CDR2 FQNNGV. The CDR3 reads CASSSLKWTSGGKQYF. CDR3 nucleotides: TGTGCCAGCAGCTCCCTCAAATGGACTAGCGGGGGGAAGCAGTATTTT.

This clonotype was seen ten or more times. The rearrangement joins TRBV29-1 to TRBJ2-3; either TRBD1 or TRBD2 may supply D (5 bases each). CDR1 SQVTM and CDR2 ANQGSEA come from the germline V gene. The length of the CDR3 is 16 residues. The V gene lost 4 bases and the J gene lost 1 base, with 18 bases spanning the gap. In nucleotides, the CDR3 is TGCAGCGTTGTTGGGGCGCGGTACGGGGGCACAGATACGCAGTATTTT. Translation: CSVVGARYGGTDTQYF.

In its sample, this clonotype was seen many times. J is TRBJ2-3 and V is TRBV9; no clear D gene. The CDR3 has 12 amino acids. The V and J ends lost 7 bases and 6 bases respectively, with 12 bases between them. Germline lookup yields CDR1 SGDLS and CDR2 YYNGEE. The CDR3 DNA sequence: TGTGCCAGCCTGGCGTTGGACGATACGCAGTATTTT. Translated, it gives CASLALDDTQYF.

This clonotype occurred a few times. V gene TRBV12-3 or TRBV12-4 combines with J gene TRBJ1-6; D not certain. This CDR3 contains 15 residues. V was pared by 6 bases and J by 7 bases, with 16 bases between. As DNA, the CDR3 is TGTGCCAGCAGAACTGCCCGGGCGAGGAATTCACCCCTCCACTTT. Its translation is CASRTARARNSPLHF.

This chain joins TRBV27 and TRBJ2-5; 7 nucleotides align to TRBD1. This CDR3 spans 16 amino acids. CDR1 is MNHEY, CDR2 SMNVEV, per germline (reference sequence). V lost 6 bases and J lost 4; bases outside the gene matches: 14. CDR3 protein: CASSPPRQGLTETQYF. The DNA for the CDR3 is TGTGCCAGCAGCCCACCCCGACAGGGTTTAACAGAGACCCAGTACTTC.

This clonotype was observed many times. The chain employs TRBV6-2 or TRBV6-3 and TRBJ1-3; D is perhaps TRBD1 (6 bases). V lost 2 bases and J 0 bases, leaving 11 bases between the germline ends. This CDR3 contains 16 residues. CDR1 and CDR2 (germline): MNHEY, SVGEGT. CDR3 in DNA: TGTGCCAGCAGTTACGGACAGCTAACCTCTGGAAACACCATATATTTT. Protein product: CASSYGQLTSGNTIYF.

Concerning this clonotype itself: A read error may be the cause here, since a much bigger clone is one base away. V usage is TRBV20-1 and J usage is TRBJ1-2, with D possibly matching TRBD1 (5 bases). Germline-derived CDR1 and CDR2 are DFQATT and SNEGSKA (reference sequence). CDR3 size: 13 residues. This chain's CDR3 is CNAGDAVGDGYTF. The DNA for the CDR3 is TGCAATGCCGGGGACGCAGTCGGGGATGGCTACACCTTC.

This clonotype was picked up many times. The chain uses TRBV6-6 and TRBJ2-1; TRBD1 matches 7 bases. V shed 2 bases, J shed 4 bases, and the junction held 2 bases outside the gene matches. Germline CDR1 and CDR2: MNHNY and SVGAGI (reference sequence). The CDR3 runs to 14 residues. Here the CDR3 reads CASSYGTVYNEQFF. The CDR3 nucleotides are TGTGCCAGCAGTTACGGGACAGTTTACAATGAGCAGTTCTTC.

The chain carries TRBV7-8 and TRBJ2-3; perhaps TRBD1 as D (5 bases). The CDR3 spans 16 residues. Germline CDR1 and CDR2: SGHVS and FQNEAQ. The germline V and J ends were trimmed by 1 base and 2 bases, with 13 bases remaining between them. The chain's CDR3 is CASSLVINRLTDTQYF. In DNA, the CDR3 is TGTGCCAGCAGCTTAGTGATCAACAGGCTCACAGATACGCAGTATTTT.

This clonotype was seen ten or more times. The V and J genes are TRBV6-5 and TRBJ1-3; the D is unclear. Germline V gene lookup returns CDR1 MNHEY and CDR2 SVGAGI. V was shortened by 8 bases and J by 4 bases, with 6 bases between the two germline ends. The CDR3 has 11 amino acids. The CDR3 DNA is TGTGCCAGCGGGTGGGGAAACACCATATATTTT. Translated, it gives CASGWGNTIYF.

The chain's CDR3 is CASSPRVQPSNYGYTF. As DNA, the CDR3 is TGTGCCAGCTCACCACGTGTACAGCCGTCTAACTATGGCTACACCTTC. This sequence joins TRBV18 and TRBJ1-2, with D unresolved. The CDR3 contains 16 residues. Germline CDR1 KGHSH, CDR2 LQKENI. Trimming took off 1 base at V and 0 bases at J, with 12 bases between the two ends. Filled out from reference TRBV18 and TRBJ1-2, the complete variable domain reads NAGVMQNPRHLVRRRGQEARLRCSPMKGHSHVYWYRQLPEEGLKFMVYLQKENIIDESGMPKERFSAEFPKEGPSILRIQQVVRGDSAAYFCASSPRVQPSNYGYTFGSGTRLTVV.

The chain uses TRBV29-1 and TRBJ1-6; 10 nucleotides line up with TRBD1. This CDR3 is built from 16 residues. Per germline, CDR1 SQVTM and CDR2 ANQGSEA. V gave up 6 bases and J gave up 10 bases; unmatched junction bases: 15. The CDR3 DNA is TGCAGCGTCCGGGACAGGGGCAAGAGCTCTGGCTCACCCCTCCACTTT. Amino acids: CSVRDRGKSSGSPLHF.

This clonotype was seen more than once but under ten times. The chain links TRBV6-5 to TRBJ1-1; 7 bases are a match to TRBD1. This CDR3 region has 15 residues. CDR1 and CDR2 (germline): MNHEY, SVGAGI. With V trimmed by 4 bases and J by 2 bases, 7 bases remained unmatched. The chain's CDR3 is CASSSDRARNTEAFF. The CDR3 DNA reads TGTGCCAGCAGTTCCGACAGGGCGAGAAACACTGAAGCTTTCTTT.

This clonotype was seen a few times. One end of the junction fails to match germline, which may point to a read error. V gene TRBV5-5 combines with J gene TRBJ1-2; 11 nucleotides match TRBD1. Per germline, CDR1 SGHKS and CDR2 YYEKEE (reference sequence). The CDR3 contains 16 residues. The CDR3 DNA follows: TGTGCCAGCAGCTTGGCTTGGACAGGGGGCGCTTATGGCTACACTTTC. Encoded protein: CASSLAWTGGAYGYTF.

Only a few counts were recorded for this clonotype. The gene calls are TRBV5-1 and TRBJ2-2; tentatively, D is TRBD1 (6 bases). The CDR3 has 15 residues. V was trimmed by 5 bases and J by 1 base, leaving 12 bases between them. Germline CDR1 SGHRS, CDR2 YFSETQ. In DNA form, the CDR3 reads TGCGCCAGCAGACCCCGACAGGTGAACACCGGGGAGCTGTTTTTT. Its protein is CASRPRQVNTGELFF.

This clonotype showed up many times. The V call is TRBV5-1, the J call TRBJ2-3; possible D gene TRBD2, 6 bases. V was pared by 0 bases and J by 6 bases, with 11 bases between. The CDR3 runs to 14 residues. Germline CDR1 and CDR2: SGHRS and YFSETQ. The CDR3 is CASSLAATSDTQYF. CDR3 DNA sequence: TGCGCCAGCAGCTTGGCAGCGACTAGTGATACGCAGTATTTT.

This clonotype was observed a handful of times. J is TRBJ2-1 and V is TRBV5-1; D call uncertain. Trimming shortened V by 5 bases and J by 0 bases, and 12 bases separated the two germline ends. Germline values: CDR1 SGHRS, CDR2 YFSETQ. The CDR3 loop spans 15 amino acids. The CDR3 spells CASRDELISYNEQFF. For the CDR3, the DNA is TGCGCCAGCAGGGACGAACTTATCTCCTACAATGAGCAGTTCTTC.

This clonotype was recorded at least ten times. This chain connects TRBV5-1 to TRBJ1-1; D gene uncertain. The germline V and J ends were trimmed by 1 base and 8 bases, with 12 bases remaining between them. CDR3 length: 13 amino acids. Per the germline V gene, CDR1 is SGHRS and CDR2 is YFSETQ. The CDR3 loop is CASSLRGHGEAFF. As DNA, the CDR3 is TGCGCCAGCAGCTTGAGAGGGCATGGCGAAGCTTTCTTT.